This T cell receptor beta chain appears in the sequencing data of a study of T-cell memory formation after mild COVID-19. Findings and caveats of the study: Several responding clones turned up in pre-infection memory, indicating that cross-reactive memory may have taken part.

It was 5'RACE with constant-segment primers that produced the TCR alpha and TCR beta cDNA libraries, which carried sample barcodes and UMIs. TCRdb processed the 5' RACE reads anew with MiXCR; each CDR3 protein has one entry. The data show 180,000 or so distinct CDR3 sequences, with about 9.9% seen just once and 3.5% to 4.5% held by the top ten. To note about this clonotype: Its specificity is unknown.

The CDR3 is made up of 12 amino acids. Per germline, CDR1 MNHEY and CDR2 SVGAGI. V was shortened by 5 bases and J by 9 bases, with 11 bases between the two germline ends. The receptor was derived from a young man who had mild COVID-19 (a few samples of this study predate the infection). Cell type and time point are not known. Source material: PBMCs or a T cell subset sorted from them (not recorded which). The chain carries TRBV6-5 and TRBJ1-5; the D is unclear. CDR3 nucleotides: TGTGCCAGCAGTACACCGGGGATGCCCCAGCATTTT. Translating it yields CASSTPGMPQHF.